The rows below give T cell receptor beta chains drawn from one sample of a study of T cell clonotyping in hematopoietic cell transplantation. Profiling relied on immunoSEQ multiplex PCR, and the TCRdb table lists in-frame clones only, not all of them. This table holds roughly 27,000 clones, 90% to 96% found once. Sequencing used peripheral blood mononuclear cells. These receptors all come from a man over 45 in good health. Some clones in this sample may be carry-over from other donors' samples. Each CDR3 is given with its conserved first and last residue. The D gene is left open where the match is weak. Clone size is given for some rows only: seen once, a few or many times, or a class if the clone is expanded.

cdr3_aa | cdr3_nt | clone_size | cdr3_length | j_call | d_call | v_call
CSAGGGATDTQYF | TGCAGCGCCGGCGGGGGGGCCACAGATACGCAGTATTTT | NA | 13 | TRBJ2-3 | TRBD2 | TRBV29-1
CASSQRRAADGYTF | TGCGCCAGCAGCCAGCGACGGGCAGCCGATGGCTACACCTTC | NA | 14 | TRBJ1-2 | NA | TRBV4-3
CAWSGLAEQFF | TGTGCCTGGAGTGGTCTGGCTGAGCAGTTCTTC | once | 11 | TRBJ2-1 | NA | TRBV30
CAWSVAGSETQYF | TGTGCCTGGAGTGTAGCAGGGTCGGAGACCCAGTACTTC | NA | 13 | TRBJ2-5 | NA | TRBV30
CASSEQYGYTF | TGTGCCAGCAGTGAACAGTATGGCTACACCTTC | NA | 11 | TRBJ1-2 | NA | TRBV2
CASRGQTVVWNTEAFF | TGCGCCAGCAGGGGACAGACGGTCGTTTGGAACACTGAAGCTTTCTTT | NA | 16 | TRBJ1-1 | TRBD1 | TRBV5-1
CASWEYTEAFF | TGTGCCAGTTGGGAGTACACTGAAGCTTTCTTT | NA | 11 | TRBJ1-1 | NA | TRBV19
CASSPGDRGEKLFF | TGTGCCAGCAGCCCAGGGGACAGGGGCGAAAAACTGTTTTTT | NA | 14 | TRBJ1-4 | TRBD1 | TRBV7-2
CASIRDGQETQYF | TGTGCCAGCATCCGGGACGGCCAAGAGACCCAGTACTTC | NA | 13 | TRBJ2-5 | NA | TRBV2
CASSPANRGETQYF | TGCGCCAGCAGTCCGGCCAACAGGGGGGAGACCCAGTACTTC | NA | 14 | TRBJ2-5 | TRBD1 | TRBV5-1
CATSGDRVRNQPQHF | TGTGCCACCAGCGGTGACAGGGTTCGGAATCAGCCCCAGCATTTT | NA | 15 | TRBJ1-5 | TRBD1 | TRBV15
CASSLRLPQGEMNTEAFF | TGTGCCAGCAGTTTACGGCTTCCGCAGGGGGAGATGAACACTGAAGCTTTCTTT | NA | 18 | TRBJ1-1 | TRBD1 | TRBV27
CASRNRGDEQYF | TGTGCCAGCAGGAACAGGGGGGACGAGCAGTACTTC | NA | 12 | TRBJ2-7 | TRBD1 | TRBV2
CASSSQGRFYTF | TGCGCCAGCAGCTCTCAAGGACGGTTCTACACCTTC | NA | 12 | TRBJ1-2 | NA | TRBV5-1
CASSRSLVRAEAFF | TGTGCCAGCAGTAGGTCCTTGGTGAGGGCTGAAGCTTTCTTT | NA | 14 | TRBJ1-1 | NA | TRBV14
CASSSPGGTAFSPLHF | TGTGCCAGCAGCTCCCCCGGTGGGACAGCGTTTTCACCCCTCCACTTT | NA | 16 | TRBJ1-6 | TRBD1 | TRBV7-9
CASSHSRLANTEQYF | TGTGCCAGCAGTCATTCGCGTCTGGCCAACACCGAGCAGTACTTC | NA | 15 | TRBJ2-7 | NA | TRBV25-1
CASSSDSGNTIYF | TGTGCCAGCAGCTCCGACTCTGGAAACACCATATATTTT | NA | 13 | TRBJ1-3 | NA | TRBV11-2
CASEVAGRATNEKLFF | TGTGCCAGCGAAGTGGCGGGAAGGGCAACTAATGAAAAACTGTTTTTT | once | 16 | TRBJ1-4 | NA | TRBV2
CASRSLGGPDTEAFF | TGTGCCAGCAGATCCTTGGGGGGGCCAGACACTGAAGCTTTCTTT | NA | 15 | TRBJ1-1 | NA | TRBV9
CASSQDSGGAGELFF | TGTGCCAGCAGCCAAGATAGCGGGGGGGCCGGGGAGCTGTTTTTT | NA | 15 | TRBJ2-2 | TRBD2 | TRBV4-2
CASSLWTGRGETQYF | TGTGCCAGCAGTTTATGGACAGGGCGGGGAGAGACCCAGTACTTC | NA | 15 | TRBJ2-5 | NA | TRBV28
CAWSGVVVNTEAFF | TGTGCCTGGAGTGGGGTCGTGGTGAACACTGAAGCTTTCTTT | NA | 14 | TRBJ1-1 | NA | TRBV30
CASSYSDYYEQYF | TGTGCCAGCAGTTACTCTGACTACTACGAGCAGTACTTC | NA | 13 | TRBJ2-7 | NA | TRBV6-6
CSVFTGANVLTF | TGCAGCGTCTTCACTGGGGCCAACGTCCTGACTTTC | NA | 12 | TRBJ2-6 | NA | TRBV29-1
CASRQTGTAYEQYF | TGTGCCAGCAGACAGACAGGGACGGCCTACGAGCAGTACTTC | NA | 14 | TRBJ2-7 | TRBD1 | TRBV2
CASSHGLAGLSYEQYF | TGCGCCAGCAGCCACGGACTAGCGGGGCTCTCCTACGAGCAGTACTTC | NA | 16 | TRBJ2-7 | TRBD2 | TRBV5-1
CASGTGLRNYGYTF | TGTGCCAGCGGAACGGGGCTCCGTAACTATGGCTACACCTTC | NA | 14 | TRBJ1-2 | NA | TRBV27
CASSESTAYNEQFF | TGCGCCAGCAGTGAGTCGACAGCTTACAATGAGCAGTTCTTC | NA | 14 | TRBJ2-1 | NA | TRBV10-1
CASSLPATGGHQYF | TGTGCCAGCAGCTTACCCGCGACAGGGGGTCACCAGTACTTC | NA | 14 | TRBJ2-7 | TRBD1 | TRBV7-9
CASSHPGQGQGKLFF | TGTGCCAGCAGCCATCCGGGACAGGGTCAGGGAAAACTGTTTTTT | NA | 15 | TRBJ1-4 | TRBD1 | TRBV9
CASGRASVAGELFF | TGTGCCAGTGGTAGGGCTTCCGTCGCCGGGGAGCTGTTTTTT | NA | 14 | TRBJ2-2 | NA | TRBV19
CASSRDMNTEAFF | TGTGCCAGCAGCCGTGATATGAACACTGAAGCTTTCTTT | NA | 13 | TRBJ1-1 | NA | TRBV7-2
CASSLGDDTGELFF | TGTGCCAGTAGCCTCGGAGATGACACCGGGGAGCTGTTTTTT | NA | 14 | TRBJ2-2 | NA | TRBV19
CAWSVAGVLSNQPQHF | TGTGCCTGGAGTGTGGCAGGGGTTTTGAGCAATCAGCCCCAGCATTTT | NA | 16 | TRBJ1-5 | NA | TRBV30
CAWSPQGGAGDQPQHF | TGTGCCTGGAGTCCTCAGGGAGGTGCCGGGGATCAGCCCCAGCATTTT | NA | 16 | TRBJ1-5 | NA | TRBV30
CASSHDLANYGYTF | TGTGCCAGCAGCCACGATCTGGCTAACTATGGCTACACCTTC | once | 14 | TRBJ1-2 | NA | TRBV5-6
CASSNTDTQYF | TGTGCCAGCAGTAACACAGATACGCAGTATTTT | once | 11 | TRBJ2-3 | NA | TRBV27
CASSDGAVHTEAFF | TGTGCCAGCAGTGACGGGGCAGTGCACACTGAAGCTTTCTTT | NA | 14 | TRBJ1-1 | NA | TRBV6-1
CASSNRGGKYF | TGTGCCAGCAGCAACAGGGGTGGTAAGTACTTC | once | 11 | TRBJ2-7 | NA | TRBV21-1
CASRGQGRATEAFF | TGCGCCAGCAGAGGACAGGGCCGTGCGACTGAAGCTTTCTTT | NA | 14 | TRBJ1-1 | TRBD1 | TRBV4-3
CASPRALRTEAFF | TGTGCCAGCCCCCGAGCCCTGAGGACTGAAGCTTTCTTT | NA | 13 | TRBJ1-1 | NA | TRBV2
CASSPLGGRFTEQYF | TGTGCCAGCAGCCCCCTGGGCGGGCGGTTTACGGAGCAGTACTTC | NA | 15 | TRBJ2-7 | NA | TRBV11-2
CASSLTATAQETQYF | TGTGCCAGCAGCTTAACGGCGACAGCTCAAGAGACCCAGTACTTC | NA | 15 | TRBJ2-5 | NA | TRBV7-3
CASSEGLTNEKLFF | TGTGCCAGCAGTGAGGGGTTAACTAATGAAAAACTGTTTTTT | NA | 14 | TRBJ1-4 | NA | TRBV6-1